These 8 T cell receptor beta chains were all obtained from the same sample, sequenced in a study of cytomegalovirus exposure and HLA in healthy donors. Researchers ran the PCR with 60 Vbeta and 13 Jbeta primers. Repertoires were generated with immunoSEQ multiplex PCR, while TCRdb's copy carries only in-frame clones and drops some. Its clone listing holds about 160,000 clones. The specimen was PBMCs. These TCRs come from a woman in her fifties or sixties in good health and CMV-seronegative.

The chain is built from TRBV6-5 and TRBJ1-6; TRBD1 aligns across 7 bases. Germline V lookup: CDR1 MNHEY, CDR2 SVGAGI. The CDR3 is made up of 14 amino acids. The J segment lost 7 bases and the V segment lost 2 bases, leaving 2 bases of the junction unmatched. CDR3 DNA: TGTGCCAGCAGTTACAGGGGGCCCAATTCACCCCTCCACTTT. This encodes CASSYRGPNSPLHF.

This CDR3 is CSVSDRVTYEQYF. DNA for the CDR3: TGCAGCGTCTCGGACAGGGTAACCTACGAGCAGTACTTC. V is TRBV29-1 and J is TRBJ2-7; 8 bases fit TRBD1. V shed 6 bases, J shed 2 bases, and the junction held 6 bases outside the gene matches. The CDR3 is made up of 13 amino acids. Germline CDR1 and CDR2: SQVTM and ANQGSEA.

This chain connects TRBV9 to TRBJ2-1; 9 nucleotides align to TRBD2. The J segment lost 10 bases and the V segment lost 0 bases, leaving 11 bases of the junction unmatched. The length of the CDR3 is 16 residues. The germline CDR1 and CDR2 sequences are SGDLS and YYNGEE. The DNA for the CDR3 is TGTGCCAGCAGCGTAGGGGCGGGAGGGTCCCCGGGGGAGCAGTTCTTC. It is translated as CASSVGAGGSPGEQFF.

V gene TRBV27 combines with J gene TRBJ1-2; TRBD1 might be the D (6 bases). Germline V lookup: CDR1 MNHEY, CDR2 SMNVEV (reference sequence). This CDR3 spans 14 amino acids. Trimming stripped 9 bases from V and 5 bases from J, with 19 bases between. The CDR3 DNA reads as TGTGCCAGGGCCCCACAGGGAGCCACTTATGGCTACACCTTC. Protein: CARAPQGATYGYTF.

The V gene is TRBV6-5, the J gene TRBJ1-2, with D possibly TRBD1 on 6 matching bases. V was clipped by 4 bases and J by 6 bases, with 9 bases between them. Per germline, CDR1 MNHEY and CDR2 SVGAGI. The CDR3 totals 12 residues. The CDR3 region has the DNA TGTGCCAGCAGTTCAGGGGCCCATGGCTACACCTTC. Its translation is CASSSGAHGYTF.

The chain has TRBV5-1 and TRBJ2-1, with 7 bases matching TRBD1. The germline V gene has CDR1 SGHRS and CDR2 YFSETQ. The CDR3 is made up of 17 amino acids. V shed 0 bases, J shed 4 bases, and the junction held 10 bases outside the gene matches. The CDR3 loop reads CASSLAWTGVNYNEQFF. The CDR3 coding sequence is TGCGCCAGCAGCTTGGCTTGGACAGGAGTTAATTACAATGAGCAGTTCTTC.

The chain joins TRBV9 to TRBJ2-7, with D unresolved. The CDR3 is made up of 14 amino acids. Germline values: CDR1 SGDLS, CDR2 YYNGEE. With 0 bases removed from V and 0 bases from J, the gap between germline ends came to 7 bases. The chain's CDR3 is CASSVGTASYEQYF. CDR3 sequence (DNA): TGTGCCAGCAGCGTAGGAACAGCCTCCTACGAGCAGTACTTC.

This chain joins TRBV7-2 and TRBJ2-7; TRBD1 matches at 8 bases. The germline V gene has CDR1 SGHTA and CDR2 FQGNSA. V lost 3 bases to trimming and J lost 4 bases; unmatched junction nucleotides: 8. The CDR3 is 15 amino acids. In nucleotides, the CDR3 is TGTGCCAGCAGCTTGCACGGACAGGGTACTTACGAGCAGTACTTC. This encodes CASSLHGQGTYEQYF.